The clone carrying this TCR beta chain appeared a few times. The sample originates from a study of blood T cell repertoires in COVID-19. The wider study: T cells, B-cell-depleted T cells, or PBMCs provided the cDNA or gDNA that served as material.

Germline V lookup: CDR1 SNHLY, CDR2 FYNNEI. This CDR3 has 13 residues. Trimming stripped 7 bases from V and 1 base from J, with 10 bases between. In the original workflow: Amplifying reference gene primers gave estimates of nucleated cell counts. The repertoire was sequenced with immunoSEQ multiplex PCR; TCRdb's copy has only in-frame clones and lacks some. D and trimming come from the DNA, and the V and J calls and clone size come from that table. Counted here are about 88,000 clones, about nine tenths occurring once; the ten biggest clones make up 15%. Sequences were obtained from peripheral blood. V and J are TRBV2 and TRBJ1-1; no reliable D call. This receptor was obtained from a male donor with acute or convalescent COVID-19. CDR3: CASILARNTEAFF. DNA for the CDR3: TGTGCCAGCATTTTAGCGAGGAACACTGAAGCTTTCTTT.